The TCR beta chain under discussion was sequenced for a study of T cell repertoires in cytomegalovirus infection. Study background: Matching HLA type and CMV infection were both indicated by public TCR beta signatures.

Findings of the study overall: Clonotypes of TCR beta that were HLA-C-restricted and CMV-specific dominated the ex vivo response. Public TCR beta family frequency separated CMV-and-HLA carriers, including in an independent cohort.

TCRdb re-called the reads with MiXCR, one entry per CDR3 protein. Of 250,000 to 400,000 distinct CDR3 sequences listed, approximately 25% were seen once; the top ten hold about 14%. A note on this clonotype: The antigen is undetermined.

Trimming left V 2 bases short and J 10 bases short, with 21 bases between. The CDR3 length is 16 residues. CDR1 and CDR2 from the germline V gene are MNHEY and SVGEGT. This sequence was found in a human donor in good health (CMV status not recorded). Some clones in this sample may be carry-over from other donors' samples. The source was cultured PBMCs, collected from culture after CMV antigen stimulation. V usage is TRBV6-2 or TRBV6-3 and J usage is TRBJ2-1; the D call may be TRBD1 or TRBD2 (7 bases each). The chain's CDR3 is CASSYSGSGGGEEQFF. CDR3 in DNA: TGTGCCAGCAGTTACAGCGGCTCAGGGGGGGGAGAAGAGCAGTTCTTC.